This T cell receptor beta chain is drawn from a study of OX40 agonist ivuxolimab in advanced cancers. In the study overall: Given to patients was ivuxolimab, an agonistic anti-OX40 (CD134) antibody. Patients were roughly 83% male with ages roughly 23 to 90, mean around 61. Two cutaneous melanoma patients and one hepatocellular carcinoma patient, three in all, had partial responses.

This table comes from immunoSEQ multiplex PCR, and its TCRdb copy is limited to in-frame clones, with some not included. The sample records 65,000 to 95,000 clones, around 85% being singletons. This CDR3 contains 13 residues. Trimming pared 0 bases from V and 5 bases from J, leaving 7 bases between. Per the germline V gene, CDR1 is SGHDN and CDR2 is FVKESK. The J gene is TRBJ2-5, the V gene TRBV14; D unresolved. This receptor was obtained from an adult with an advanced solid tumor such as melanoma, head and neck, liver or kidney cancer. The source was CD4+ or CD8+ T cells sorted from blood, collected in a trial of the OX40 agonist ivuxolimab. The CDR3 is CASSQDSWETQYF. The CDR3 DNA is TGTGCCAGCAGCCAAGACTCGTGGGAGACCCAGTACTTC.